The 31 T cell receptor beta chains listed next were all sequenced from one sample in a study of Graves' ophthalmopathy and Graves' hyperthyroidism. RNA transcripts provided the template for amplifying TCR beta CDR3 regions. The first round was an RT-PCR with HTBI primers, and the second round was a multiplex PCR. TCRdb independently ran MiXCR on the multiplex PCR reads; one entry per CDR3 protein. The sample lists hundreds of thousands of distinct CDR3 sequences, approximately 15% occurring once. Material for sequencing was blood. All receptors derive from a woman in her 30s with Graves' ophthalmopathy.

This clonotype was detected ten times or more. The V and J genes are TRBV24-1 and TRBJ2-5, with D perhaps matching TRBD2 (5 bases). V lost 3 bases, J lost 4 bases, and 11 bases lay in between. The CDR3 length is 14 residues. Germline assignment: CDR1 KGHDR and CDR2 SFDVKD. CDR3 protein: CATSDHMRVETQYF. The CDR3 nucleotides are TGTGCCACCAGTGATCACATGCGGGTAGAGACCCAGTACTTC.

There are many counts of this clonotype. The J gene is TRBJ2-4, the V gene TRBV11-2; 7 bases agree with TRBD1. The germline gives CDR1 SGHAT, CDR2 FQNNGV. CDR3 length: 15 amino acids. The trim removed 5 bases at V and 1 base at J, leaving 5 bases unmatched. The CDR3 sequence: CASSPIRGAKNIQYF. The CDR3 region has the DNA TGTGCCAGCAGCCCCATCAGGGGGGCCAAAAACATTCAGTACTTC.

Ten or more counts support this clonotype. V is TRBV5-1 and J is TRBJ1-1, with no clear D. The V gene lost 3 bases and the J gene lost 5 bases, with 8 bases spanning the gap. This CDR3 contains 12 residues. The germline CDR1 and CDR2 sequences are SGHRS and YFSETQ. The CDR3 bases are TGCGCCAGCAGCTGGGGTGCGACTGAAGCTTTCTTT. This translates into CASSWGATEAFF.

This clonotype was detected only a few times. The rearrangement joins TRBV6-1 to TRBJ1-2; possibly TRBD1 for D (5 bases). The CDR3 extends over 15 amino acids. Germline V gives CDR1 MNHNS, CDR2 SASEGT. The V gene lost 2 bases and the J gene lost 5 bases, with 15 bases spanning the gap. CDR3 protein: CASSEKAGRPYGYTF. Written as DNA, the CDR3 is TGTGCCAGCAGTGAAAAAGCAGGGAGGCCGTATGGCTACACCTTC.

At least ten counts were recorded for this clonotype. CDR3 DNA sequence: TGTGCCAGCAGTTACGGTCTGGGAACTTACGAGCAGTACTTC. Its protein is CASSYGLGTYEQYF. This chain joins TRBV6-5 and TRBJ2-7; D not certain. Trimming took off 2 bases at V and 4 bases at J, with 12 bases between the two ends. The CDR3 totals 14 residues. Germline CDR1 and CDR2: MNHEY and SVGAGI.

Ten or more counts support this clonotype. The chain has TRBV28 and TRBJ1-1, with D possibly being TRBD1 (6 bases). Trimming removed 10 bases from V and 1 base from J, with 13 bases in between. The CDR3 extends over 13 amino acids. Germline CDR1 MDHEN, CDR2 SYDVKM. CDR3 DNA sequence: TGTGCCATCGCAGGGGCCACGAACACTGAAGCTTTCTTT. Translating gives CAIAGATNTEAFF.

This clonotype occurred many times. The rearrangement uses TRBV30 and TRBJ2-7, with 7 bases aligning to TRBD1. V gave up 3 bases and J gave up 6 bases; unmatched junction bases: 11. Germline V lookup: CDR1 GTSNPN, CDR2 SVGIG (reference sequence). There are 14 residues in the CDR3. CDR3 sequence reads: CAWRGRQGSPEQYF. CDR3 in DNA: TGTGCCTGGAGGGGGAGACAGGGATCACCCGAGCAGTACTTC.

In its sample, this clonotype was seen many times. The chain employs TRBV6-5 and TRBJ1-1; a possible D gene is TRBD1 (6 bases). Trimming removed 4 bases from V and 8 bases from J, with 14 bases in between. Germline V gene lookup returns CDR1 MNHEY and CDR2 SVGAGI. The CDR3 has 13 amino acids. CDR3 protein: CASSSTGSLEAFF. The DNA for the CDR3 is TGTGCCAGCAGTTCAACAGGGAGTTTGGAAGCTTTCTTT.

This clonotype was seen ten or more times. The rearrangement links TRBV10-1 to TRBJ1-3; no clear D. The CDR3 loop spans 17 amino acids. CDR1 is WNHNN and CDR2 is SYGVQD in the germline V gene (reference sequence). Trimming took 0 bases from V and 2 from J, leaving 14 bases between them. CDR3 loop: CASSESGLGRAGNTIYF. Written as DNA, the CDR3 is TGCGCCAGCAGTGAGTCGGGCCTGGGGAGAGCTGGAAACACCATATATTTT.

This clonotype has a count of ten or more. The chain couples TRBV30 to TRBJ2-5; 10 nucleotides align to TRBD2. The CDR3 contains 16 residues. Trimming removed 3 bases from V and 4 bases from J; junction bases left unmatched: 11. From germline, CDR1 is GTSNPN and CDR2 SVGIG (reference sequence). The CDR3 DNA reads TGTGCCTGGAGAAGGTTGTCAGCGGGGGGGCCAGAGACCCAGTACTTC. This gives the protein CAWRRLSAGGPETQYF.

This clonotype was recorded many times. The chain recombines TRBV6-5 with TRBJ1-2; TRBD1 might be the D (5 bases). The germline V gene has CDR1 MNHEY and CDR2 SVGAGI. The ends were cut back, 4 bases at V and 8 bases at J, with 20 bases in the middle. The CDR3 is made up of 15 amino acids. The CDR3 DNA sequence: TGTGCCAGCAGTTTTGTTGGGACCGCCCCAGTGGGCTACACCTTC. Translating it yields CASSFVGTAPVGYTF.

This clonotype was found many times. The gene calls are TRBV12-3 or TRBV12-4 and TRBJ2-7, with D unclear. The CDR3 length is 14 residues. Trimming took off 1 base at V and 5 bases at J, with 12 bases between the two ends. The CDR3 nucleotides read TGTGCCAGCAGTTTAGTCCGACCTACCGACGAGCAGTACTTC. It is translated as CASSLVRPTDEQYF.

This clonotype showed up many times. This chain joins TRBV6-2 or TRBV6-3 and TRBJ1-1; 7 bases match TRBD1. The CDR3 contains 15 residues. Germline-derived CDR1 and CDR2 are MNHEY and SVGEGT. Losses at the gene ends were 5 bases for V and 4 bases for J; bases not matched to a gene: 10. The CDR3 DNA is TGTGCCAGCAGTCCCCTCACAGGGGTTGGCACTGAAGCTTTCTTT. Protein: CASSPLTGVGTEAFF.

This clonotype was counted ten times or more. The chain recombines TRBV7-2 with TRBJ1-1; no clear D gene. CDR3 length: 13 amino acids. Per germline, CDR1 SGHTA and CDR2 FQGNSA. V was clipped by 4 bases and J by 4 bases, with 10 bases between them. Here the CDR3 reads CASSSEGFTEAFF. Written as DNA, the CDR3 is TGTGCCAGCAGCTCGGAAGGGTTCACTGAAGCTTTCTTT.

Only a few counts were recorded for this clonotype. This chain links TRBV20-1 with TRBJ2-7; 12 nucleotides line up with TRBD2. J gave up 4 bases and V 4 bases, and 8 bases lay outside the gene matches. The CDR3 length is 15 residues. The germline V gene has CDR1 DFQATT and CDR2 SNEGSKA (reference sequence). In nucleotides, the CDR3 is TGCAGTGCTACGGAGACTAGCGGGAGAATATACGAGCAGTACTTC. Protein product: CSATETSGRIYEQYF.

This clonotype was picked up many times. The chain is built from TRBV28 and TRBJ2-5; 12 positions agree with TRBD1. Losses at the gene ends were 3 bases for V and 9 bases for J; bases not matched to a gene: 8. From germline, CDR1 is MDHEN and CDR2 SYDVKM. The CDR3 is made up of 15 amino acids. The CDR3 DNA reads TGTGCCAGCAGTTTGGGGACAGGGGGCACGGGGGCCCAGTACTTC. Translating it yields CASSLGTGGTGAQYF.

This clonotype has just a few counts. The gene calls are TRBV11-2 and TRBJ1-1; D gene uncertain. Germline CDR1 reads SGHAT; CDR2 reads FQNNGV. V dropped 7 bases and J dropped 1 base, with 10 bases sitting between them. CDR3 size: 13 residues. This CDR3 is CASTRVRNTEAFF. CDR3 coding DNA: TGTGCCAGCACGCGGGTCAGGAACACTGAAGCTTTCTTT.

This clonotype was detected many times. The chain combines TRBV7-2 with TRBJ1-5; D gene unclear. V was shortened by 2 bases and J by 3 bases, with 8 bases between the two germline ends. The CDR3 sequence is 14 residues long. Looked up from germline, CDR1 is SGHTA and CDR2 is FQGNSA. The CDR3 loop is CASSLRGNNQPQHF. In nucleotides, the CDR3 is TGTGCCAGCAGCTTACGGGGTAACAATCAGCCCCAGCATTTT.

This clonotype was picked up many times. J is TRBJ1-6 and V is TRBV30, with D uncertain. V shed 0 bases and J shed 7 bases, with 4 bases lying between them. CDR1 is GTSNPN, CDR2 SVGIG, per germline (reference sequence). This CDR3 spans 12 amino acids. This CDR3 reads CAWSVMNSPLHF. The CDR3 DNA is TGTGCCTGGAGTGTAATGAATTCACCCCTCCACTTT. Supplemented by reference TRBV30 and TRBJ1-6, the full variable domain reads SQTIHQWPATLVQPVGSPLSLECTVEGTSNPNLYWYRQAAGRGLQLLFYSVGIGQISSEVPQNLSASRPQDRQFILSSKKLLLSDSGFYLCAWSVMNSPLHFGNGTRLTVT.

This clonotype came up many times. This chain joins TRBV10-3 and TRBJ1-2; 9 nucleotides agree with TRBD1. The V gene's germline CDR1 is ENHRY and CDR2 SYGVKD. V gave up 0 bases and J gave up 3 bases; unmatched junction bases: 5. CDR3 length equals 16 residues. CDR3 DNA sequence: TGTGCCATCAGTGAGTCGGCGGGACAGGGAGACTATGGCTACACCTTC. Amino acid sequence: CAISESAGQGDYGYTF.

This clonotype occurred many times. The J gene is TRBJ2-7, the V gene TRBV28; a possible D gene is TRBD1 (7 bases). Deletions cut 1 base from V and 4 bases from J, with 17 bases between. CDR3 length: 16 amino acids. Germline values: CDR1 MDHEN, CDR2 SYDVKM. The CDR3 loop is CASSLYPGGGTYEQYF. For the CDR3, the DNA is TGTGCCAGCAGTTTATATCCAGGGGGAGGTACTTACGAGCAGTACTTC.

This clonotype came up many times. The genes are TRBV20-1 and TRBJ2-7, with TRBD2 as a possible D gene (6 bases). Germline V gene data show CDR1 as DFQATT and CDR2 as SNEGSKA (reference sequence). V gave up 6 bases and J gave up 1 base, with 19 bases separating them. The CDR3 has 15 residues. CDR3 residues: CSAGTGTQISYEQYF. The DNA for the CDR3 is TGCAGTGCGGGGACCGGGACTCAAATTTCCTACGAGCAGTACTTC.

The chain employs TRBV12-3 or TRBV12-4 and TRBJ1-3; D is possibly TRBD1 (5 bases). V lost 5 bases and J lost 4, with 12 bases in between. There are 14 residues in the CDR3. CDR3 sequence reads: CASSGRGVGNTIYF. The CDR3 bases are TGTGCCAGCAGTGGCCGGGGGGTCGGAAACACCATATATTTT.

Ten or more counts support this clonotype. The chain's CDR3 is CASSFRDNSYEQYF. In DNA form, the CDR3 reads TGCGCCAGCAGCTTCCGGGACAACTCCTACGAGCAGTACTTC. The chain couples TRBV5-1 to TRBJ2-7; a weak D match, TRBD1 (6 bases). The CDR3 is made up of 14 amino acids. From germline, CDR1 is SGHRS and CDR2 YFSETQ. V lost 2 bases and J lost 0, with 9 bases in between. Based on the CDR3 plus reference TRBV5-1 and TRBJ2-7, the full variable domain is KAGVTQTPRYLIKTRGQQVTLSCSPISGHRSVSWYQQTPGQGLQFLFEYFSETQRNKGNFPGRFSGRQFSNSRSEMNVSTLELGDSALYLCASSFRDNSYEQYFGPGTRLTVT.

This chain uses TRBV18 with TRBJ1-5; no definite D call. Looked up from germline, CDR1 is KGHSH and CDR2 is LQKENI. CDR3 length: 15 residues. V lost 0 bases, J lost 5 bases, and 11 bases lay in between. The CDR3 nucleotides are TGTGCCAGCTCACCACCAGGCCTAACCGATCAGCCCCAGCATTTT. It translates to CASSPPGLTDQPQHF.

This clonotype has a count of ten or more. The chain has TRBV9 and TRBJ1-6; TRBD1 agrees at 7 bases. Germline V CDR1 and CDR2: SGDLS, YYNGEE. The CDR3 runs 16 residues. Unmatched junction bases numbered 3, after V lost 3 bases and J lost 0 bases. CDR3: CASSAWDSSYNSPLHF. As DNA, the CDR3 is TGTGCCAGCAGCGCCTGGGACAGCTCCTATAATTCACCCCTCCACTTT. Filled out from reference TRBV9 and TRBJ1-6, the complete variable domain reads DSGVTQTPKHLITATGQRVTLRCSPRSGDLSVYWYQQSLDQGLQFLIQYYNGEERAKGNILERFSAQQFPDLHSELNLSSLELGDSALYFCASSAWDSSYNSPLHFGNGTRLTVT.

This clonotype was seen at least ten times. The chain recombines TRBV15 with TRBJ1-1; D remains ambiguous. CDR1 and CDR2 from the germline V gene are LNHNV and YYDKDF (reference sequence). V was shortened by 4 bases and J by 6 bases, with 18 bases between the two germline ends. The CDR3 is made up of 15 amino acids. CDR3 DNA sequence: TGTGCCACCAGCACCTTCTGGCGGGGTCCCTCTGAAGCTTTCTTT. The encoded protein is CATSTFWRGPSEAFF.

With respect to this clonotype: Just one base apart from a much larger clone, this may be a read error. V is TRBV3-1 and J is TRBJ2-7; TRBD1 might be the D (5 bases). The CDR3 spans 16 residues. V lost 5 bases, J lost 3 bases, and 20 bases lay in between. Germline CDR1 LGHDT, CDR2 YNNKEL (reference sequence). DNA for the CDR3: TGTGCCAGCAGCGCTCCTATCGGTCCAGGGCTCTACGAGCAGTACTTC. Translated, it gives CASSAPIGPGLYEQYF.

This clonotype was recorded at least ten times. This chain links TRBV18 with TRBJ2-7, with 7 positions matching TRBD1. This CDR3 spans 16 amino acids. Losses at the gene ends were 3 bases for V and 2 bases for J; bases not matched to a gene: 10. CDR1 KGHSH and CDR2 LQKENI come from the germline V gene. In DNA form, the CDR3 reads TGTGCCAGCTCACCTCAACCGGGACAGATAACCTACGAGCAGTACTTC. Protein sequence: CASSPQPGQITYEQYF.

The chain combines TRBV10-3 with TRBJ2-3, with 12 bases matching TRBD2. With V trimmed by 0 bases and J by 4 bases, 8 bases remained unmatched. Looked up from germline, CDR1 is ENHRY and CDR2 is SYGVKD. CDR3 size: 18 residues. CDR3 bases: TGTGCCATCAGTGAGTCTAAGACTAGCGGGAGTGGCGCAGATACGCAGTATTTT. Encoded protein: CAISESKTSGSGADTQYF.

This clonotype has a count of ten or more. This rearrangement joins TRBV6-1 to TRBJ1-2; 9 bases agree with TRBD1. V gave up 5 bases and J gave up 3 bases; unmatched junction bases: 10. CDR3 size: 16 residues. Per the germline V gene, CDR1 is MNHNS and CDR2 is SASEGT. The chain's CDR3 is CASSRDREGRYYGYTF. The CDR3 region has the DNA TGTGCCAGCAGTCGGGACAGGGAAGGGCGGTACTATGGCTACACCTTC.